The sequence of this T cell receptor (beta chain) was determined in a study of early T cells in non-severe SARS-CoV-2 infection. Study information: From unsorted whole blood, bulk RNA was sequenced, and the chains remained unpaired.

CDR3 length: 15 residues. Trimming cost V 6 bases and J 8 bases, with 22 bases left between them. This clonotype was detected ten times or more. One entry per CDR3 protein, called by TCRdb with MiXCR from the 5' RACE reads. The repertoire includes roughly 29,000 distinct CDR3 sequences, more than 4% of them detected once, and around 6% sits in the top ten. The specimen was whole blood. The sequence was collected from an adult who was a healthcare worker with PCR-confirmed SARS-CoV-2 infection or an uninfected control (not recorded which). V usage is TRBV12-3 or TRBV12-4 and J usage is TRBJ1-2; D possibly corresponds to TRBD1 (6 bases). In nucleotides, the CDR3 is TGTGCCAGCAGATCGACAGGACACGGGGGGTTCGGCTACACCTTC. Amino acids: CASRSTGHGGFGYTF.